These T cell receptor beta chains were read from a single sample in a study of T cell changes during pregnancy in multiple sclerosis. Profiling relied on immunoSEQ multiplex PCR, and the TCRdb table lists in-frame clones only, not all of them. The data show around 63,000 clones, with almost 95% seen just once and around 2.9% held by the top ten. The specimen comprised CD8+ T cells from peripheral blood mononuclear cells, sampled in the third trimester of pregnancy. The source of these receptors is a female donor in good health, enrolled as a control in a pregnancy study. Each CDR3 is given with its conserved first and last residue. The D gene is left open where the match is weak. The listing skips clone size in some rows; elsewhere it reads once, few, many or a size class.

>TRBJ2-1|TRBV11-2|.|.
CASSPGLTIFSYNEQFF
TGTGCCAGCAGCCCGGGACTCACTATCTTCTCCTACAATGAGCAGTTCTTC
>TRBJ2-5|TRBV4-1|.|.
CASSPPARPGTQYF
TGCGCCAGCAGCCCCCCCGCCAGGCCAGGGACCCAGTACTTC
>TRBJ1-1|TRBV2|TRBD1|.
CASRPPLGQGSRDTEAFF
TGTGCCAGCAGACCACCCTTGGGACAGGGGAGCAGGGACACTGAAGCTTTCTTT
>TRBJ2-2|TRBV19|TRBD2|.
CASSIKGLAVEEELFF
TGTGCCAGTAGTATAAAAGGACTAGCGGTCGAAGAGGAGCTGTTTTTT
>TRBJ2-2|TRBV13|TRBD2|.
CASSYWTSGEGTGELFF
TGTGCCAGCAGCTACTGGACTAGCGGGGAGGGAACCGGGGAGCTGTTTTTT
>TRBJ1-5|TRBV4-3|.|.
CASSQGAYNQPQHF
TGCGCCAGCAGCCAGGGGGCGTATAATCAGCCCCAGCATTTT
>TRBJ1-2|TRBV27|TRBD1|.
CASGWTGNDGYTF
TGTGCCAGCGGGTGGACAGGGAATGATGGCTACACCTTC
>TRBJ2-3|TRBV14|.|.
CASSLGLTGTDTQYF
TGTGCCAGCAGCCTTGGACTCACGGGGACAGATACGCAGTATTTT
>TRBJ2-3|TRBV11-3|TRBD1|.
CASSSSTGHRTDTQYF
TGTGCCAGCAGCTCATCGACAGGGCACCGCACAGATACGCAGTATTTT
>TRBJ2-7|TRBV5-6|TRBD1|.
CASSLHRGVTPDEQYF
TGTGCCAGCAGCTTGCACAGGGGGGTTACCCCCGACGAGCAGTACTTC
>TRBJ2-5|TRBV7-3|TRBD2|.
CASSILGGRQETQYF
TGTGCCAGCAGCATCCTCGGGGGGAGACAAGAGACCCAGTACTTC
>TRBJ1-1|TRBV7-9|TRBD1|.
CASSTMGQSNTEAFF
TGTGCCAGCAGCACCATGGGACAGTCGAACACTGAAGCTTTCTTT
>TRBJ2-7|TRBV19|.|.
CASTAAGSSYEQYF
TGTGCCAGTACAGCGGCCGGAAGCTCCTACGAGCAGTACTTC
>TRBJ1-6|TRBV15|TRBD1|.
CATSIQGEYNSPLHF
TGTGCCACCAGCATACAGGGGGAATATAATTCACCCCTCCACTTT
>TRBJ2-1|TRBV10-3|.|.
CAISGERDYNEQFF
TGTGCCATCAGTGGGGAGAGAGATTACAATGAGCAGTTCTTC
>TRBJ1-5|TRBV6-5|TRBD1|.
CASRGQEYQPQHF
TGTGCCAGCAGGGGACAGGAGTATCAGCCCCAGCATTTT
>TRBJ2-6|TRBV4-3|.|few
CASSQDGSSGANVLTF
TGCGCCAGCAGCCAAGATGGCAGCTCTGGGGCCAACGTCCTGACTTTC
>TRBJ2-7|TRBV5-8|.|.
CASSKQAISYEQYF
TGTGCCAGCAGTAAACAGGCGATCTCCTACGAGCAGTACTTC
>TRBJ2-1|TRBV4-3|TRBD2|.
CASSQGLFTRTSGNEQFF
TGCGCCAGCAGCCAAGGTCTTTTCACCAGGACTAGCGGCAATGAGCAGTTCTTC
>TRBJ2-5|TRBV27|.|.
CASSVFSRGQETQYF
TGTGCCAGCAGTGTCTTCTCCCGGGGACAAGAGACCCAGTACTTC
>TRBJ1-2|TRBV10-2|TRBD1|.
CASSESPTGYGYTF
TGCGCCAGCAGTGAGTCGCCGACAGGGTACGGCTACACCTTC
>TRBJ1-1|TRBV27|.|.
CASSFYRDTEAFF
TGTGCCAGCAGTTTCTACAGAGACACTGAAGCTTTCTTT
>TRBJ2-7|TRBV2|TRBD1|.
CASSVRQGASREQYF
TGTGCCAGCAGTGTGAGGCAGGGGGCAAGTAGGGAGCAGTACTTC
>TRBJ1-2|TRBV4-3|TRBD1|.
CASSQGQGSNYGYTF
TGCGCCAGCAGCCAAGGACAGGGGTCTAACTATGGCTACACCTTC
>TRBJ2-7|TRBV5-1|.|.
CASSFTGRSYEQYF
TGCGCCAGCAGCTTTACAGGGCGCTCCTACGAGCAGTACTTC
>TRBJ1-1|TRBV10-3|.|once
CAIKSGGERNTEAFF
TGTGCCATCAAATCTGGGGGGGAGAGGAACACTGAAGCTTTCTTT